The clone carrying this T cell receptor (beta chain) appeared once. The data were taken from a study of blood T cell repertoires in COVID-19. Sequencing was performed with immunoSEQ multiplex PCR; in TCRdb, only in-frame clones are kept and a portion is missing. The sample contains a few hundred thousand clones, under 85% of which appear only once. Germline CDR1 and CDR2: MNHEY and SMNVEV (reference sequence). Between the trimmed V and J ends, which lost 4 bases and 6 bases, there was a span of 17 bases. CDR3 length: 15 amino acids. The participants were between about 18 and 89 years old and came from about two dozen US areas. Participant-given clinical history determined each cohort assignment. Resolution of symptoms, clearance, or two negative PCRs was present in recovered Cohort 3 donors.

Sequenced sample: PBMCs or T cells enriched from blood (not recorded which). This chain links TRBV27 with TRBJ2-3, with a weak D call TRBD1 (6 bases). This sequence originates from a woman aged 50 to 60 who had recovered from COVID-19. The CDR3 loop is CASSSPGTRRDTQYF. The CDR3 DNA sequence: TGTGCCAGCAGTTCTCCCGGGACAAGGCGGGATACGCAGTATTTT.